A single sample is the source of the 32 T cell receptor beta chains below, sequenced in a study of multiple sclerosis patients with progressive multifocal leukoencephalopathy. Noted time point: around eleven months of natalizumab therapy. Only in-frame clones appear in the TCRdb table, and some are missing; sequencing was by immunoSEQ multiplex PCR. The repertoire holds approximately 30,000 clones, with 90% as singletons. Sequences were derived from PBMCs, sampled from a patient treated with natalizumab. These receptors were obtained from a human donor with multiple sclerosis.

The chain has TRBV4-3 and TRBJ2-1; 9 nucleotides match TRBD1. V gave up 5 bases and J gave up 4 bases; unmatched junction bases: 9. Germline V CDR1 and CDR2: LGHNA, YSLEER. The CDR3 consists of 16 residues. The CDR3 sequence is CASSIGGTGIYNEQFF. The CDR3 DNA reads TGCGCCAGCAGCATCGGAGGGACAGGGATATACAATGAGCAGTTCTTC.

The chain has TRBV9 and TRBJ2-2; the D gene is possibly TRBD1 (5 bases). V dropped 4 bases and J dropped 3 bases, with 7 bases sitting between them. From germline, CDR1 is SGDLS and CDR2 YYNGEE. CDR3 length: 13 amino acids. Written as DNA, the CDR3 is TGTGCCAGCAGCCCACAGGACACCGGGGAGCTGTTTTTT. Translated, it gives CASSPQDTGELFF. Full variable domain (outside the CDR3, taken from reference TRBV9 and TRBJ2-2): DSGVTQTPKHLITATGQRVTLRCSPRSGDLSVYWYQQSLDQGLQFLIQYYNGEERAKGNILERFSAQQFPDLHSELNLSSLELGDSALYFCASSPQDTGELFFGEGSRLTVL.

The chain recombines TRBV4-3 with TRBJ1-2, with D hard to call. The germline V and J ends were trimmed by 1 base and 7 bases, with 16 bases remaining between them. The length of the CDR3 is 15 residues. Germline V lookup: CDR1 LGHNA, CDR2 YSLEER. This chain's CDR3 is CASSQGTRQKLGYTF. The CDR3 nucleotides read TGCGCCAGCAGCCAAGGTACCCGGCAAAAGCTTGGCTACACCTTC.

This clone appeared a single time. This chain uses TRBV28 with TRBJ2-7; D gene ambiguous. The CDR3 is made up of 14 amino acids. V was pared by 5 bases and J by 0 bases, with 11 bases between. Looked up from germline, CDR1 is MDHEN and CDR2 is SYDVKM. The CDR3 nucleotides are TGTGCCAGCAGTCTACCCCAGAGCTCCTACGAGCAGTACTTC. Its translation is CASSLPQSSYEQYF.

This clone has only one observation. The J gene is TRBJ2-5, the V gene TRBV9; 7 nucleotides agree with TRBD2. This CDR3 is 14 amino acids long. Germline V gene sequence: CDR1 SGDLS, CDR2 YYNGEE. After removal of 6 bases from V and 0 bases from J, the junction contained 5 bases not matched to a gene. The CDR3 loop is CASTRSGNQETQYF. In DNA form, the CDR3 reads TGTGCCAGCACCCGAAGCGGGAACCAAGAGACCCAGTACTTC.

The rearrangement uses TRBV10-2 and TRBJ1-1, with 10 bases lining up with TRBD1. The V gene end was trimmed by 4 bases and the J gene end by 0 bases; junction bases not matched to a gene: 11. Germline V gene lookup returns CDR1 WSHSY and CDR2 SAAADI. The length of the CDR3 is 18 residues. The CDR3 coding sequence is TGCGCCAGCAGTGTGCGGCAAACCGGGACAGGGGTGAACACTGAAGCTTTCTTT. Translated, it gives CASSVRQTGTGVNTEAFF.

This clone has just a few counts. The chain joins TRBV18 to TRBJ2-1; D is perhaps TRBD1 (6 bases). This CDR3 contains 14 residues. CDR1 and CDR2 (germline): KGHSH, LQKENI. V gave up 6 bases and J gave up 8 bases, with 17 bases separating them. The CDR3 loop reads CASSPQGFGDEQFF. In DNA, the CDR3 is TGTGCCAGCTCCCCCCAGGGGTTCGGTGATGAGCAGTTCTTC.

In this sample, this clone turned up a few times. V gene TRBV7-3 combines with J gene TRBJ1-1, with 7 bases aligning to TRBD1. The germline CDR1 and CDR2 sequences are SGHTA and FQGTGA. The length of the CDR3 is 14 residues. The ends lost 2 bases at V and 3 bases at J; junction bases unmatched: 3. In DNA, the CDR3 is TGTGCCAGCAGCTTAGGGACAGACTACACTGAAGCTTTCTTT. This gives the protein CASSLGTDYTEAFF.

This rearrangement joins TRBV6-5 to TRBJ1-5; a weak D match, TRBD1 (6 bases). V lost 5 bases and J 10 bases, leaving 18 bases between the germline ends. The CDR3 totals 14 residues. Germline V gene data show CDR1 as MNHEY and CDR2 as SVGAGI. The CDR3 reads CASSKGQLFGPQHF. DNA for the CDR3: TGTGCCAGCAGTAAGGGACAACTCTTCGGACCCCAGCATTTT.

In this sample, this clone turned up a few times. The chain employs TRBV5-4 and TRBJ1-1, with a weak D call TRBD1 (5 bases). Looked up from germline, CDR1 is SGHNT and CDR2 is YYREEE (reference sequence). The CDR3 runs 11 residues. The V end was cut by 7 bases, the J end by 1 base, with 5 bases between. This CDR3 reads CASGANTEAFF. The CDR3 DNA reads TGTGCCAGCGGGGCGAACACTGAAGCTTTCTTT.

Only one count was recorded for this clone. J is TRBJ2-2 and V is TRBV6-5; 9 bases line up with TRBD1. The CDR3 length is 15 residues. V was clipped by 2 bases and J by 4 bases; unmatched bases: 2. Germline loops: CDR1 MNHEY, CDR2 SVGAGI. The CDR3 sequence: CASSYGTGSTGELFF. CDR3 sequence (DNA): TGTGCCAGCAGTTACGGGACAGGGAGCACCGGGGAGCTGTTTTTT.

V gene TRBV15 combines with J gene TRBJ1-1; no clear D. This CDR3 is built from 14 residues. V was pared by 2 bases and J by 0 bases, with 7 bases between. The germline V gene encodes CDR1 LNHNV and CDR2 YYDKDF (reference sequence). CDR3 DNA: TGTGCCACCAGCAGAAGGACCGTGAACACTGAAGCTTTCTTT. Translation gives CATSRRTVNTEAFF. The full variable domain, with the rest looked up from reference TRBV15 and TRBJ1-1, is DAMVIQNPRYQVTQFGKPVTLSCSQTLNHNVMYWYQQKSSQAPKLLFHYYDKDFNNEADTPDNFQSRRPNTSFCFLDIRSPGLGDTAMYLCATSRRTVNTEAFFGQGTRLTVV.

The chain uses TRBV5-4 and TRBJ2-2, with 7 bases aligning to TRBD2. Germline V CDR1 and CDR2: SGHNT, YYREEE (reference sequence). This CDR3 is built from 15 residues. The V gene end was trimmed by 1 base and the J gene end by 1 base; junction bases not matched to a gene: 1. DNA for the CDR3: TGTGCCAGCAGCTTGCGGGGGGTGAACACCGGGGAGCTGTTTTTT. This gives the protein CASSLRGVNTGELFF.

The chain combines TRBV19 with TRBJ1-1, with 7 bases identical to TRBD1. With 5 bases clipped from V and 1 base from J, the junction kept 10 bases outside the gene matches. CDR1 and CDR2 (germline): LNHDA, SQIVND (reference sequence). The CDR3 length is 16 residues. The DNA of the CDR3 is TGTGCCAGTAGTGTAGGGACAGTTTACAGGAACACTGAAGCTTTCTTT. This codes for CASSVGTVYRNTEAFF.

The chain employs TRBV9 and TRBJ1-2, with 9 bases lining up with TRBD1. With V trimmed by 3 bases and J by 7 bases, 13 bases remained unmatched. Germline V gene sequence: CDR1 SGDLS, CDR2 YYNGEE. There are 16 residues in the CDR3. CDR3 sequence: CASSAVLGTGRSGYTF. CDR3 bases: TGTGCCAGCAGCGCCGTACTGGGGACAGGGCGGTCTGGCTACACCTTC.

The rearrangement links TRBV4-1 to TRBJ1-1, with a tentative D call TRBD1 (5 bases). The V end lost 8 bases, the J end lost 0 bases, and 16 bases lay between the germline ends. The CDR3 has 15 residues. The germline V gene encodes CDR1 MGHRA and CDR2 YSYEKL. The CDR3 protein is CASGFIGTMNTEAFF. For the CDR3, the DNA is TGCGCCAGCGGCTTTATAGGGACCATGAACACTGAAGCTTTCTTT.

This clone was observed once. The CDR3 DNA is TGCGCCAGCAGCCAAGGGACGGTGGGTGAGCAGTTCTTC. Protein: CASSQGTVGEQFF. The chain combines TRBV4-1 with TRBJ2-1; D is undetermined. The CDR3 loop spans 13 amino acids. V lost 1 base and J 9 bases, leaving 10 bases between the germline ends. The germline CDR1 and CDR2 sequences are MGHRA and YSYEKL.

The count of this clone is one. The chain combines TRBV11-3 with TRBJ2-1, with D perhaps matching TRBD2 (6 bases). V lost 2 bases and J lost 2, with 7 bases in between. The CDR3 covers 14 residues. Germline CDR1 reads SGHNT; CDR2 reads YENEEA. The CDR3 reads CASSLRGTYNEQFF. CDR3 DNA: TGTGCCAGCAGCTTACGGGGGACCTACAATGAGCAGTTCTTC.

This clone was observed once. The chain couples TRBV4-3 to TRBJ2-3, with a possible D match to TRBD1 (6 bases). Trimming removed 3 bases from V and 6 bases from J, with 13 bases in between. Germline V gene data show CDR1 as LGHNA and CDR2 as YSLEER. The length of the CDR3 is 14 residues. The CDR3 sequence: CASSQGTSRDTQYF. CDR3 DNA: TGCGCCAGCAGCCAGGGGACATCGCGGGATACGCAGTATTTT.

This rearrangement joins TRBV7-9 to TRBJ1-4; D is uncertain. Germline V gives CDR1 SEHNR, CDR2 FQNEAQ (reference sequence). This CDR3 has 18 amino acids. V was trimmed by 2 bases and J by 2 bases, leaving 18 bases between them. CDR3 DNA: TGTGCCAGCAGCTTACCAGCAGTACACAGCGCCACTAATGAAAAACTGTTTTTT. It encodes CASSLPAVHSATNEKLFF.

The chain recombines TRBV11-2 with TRBJ2-7; D may be TRBD1 (6 bases). The CDR3 spans 14 residues. The germline V gene encodes CDR1 SGHAT and CDR2 FQNNGV. Trimming took 1 base from V and 1 from J, leaving 8 bases between them. The DNA of the CDR3 is TGTGCCAGCAGCTTAGTACAGGGTTCCTACGAGCAGTACTTC. Encoded protein: CASSLVQGSYEQYF.

This sequence joins TRBV6-4 and TRBJ2-3; 7 nucleotides match TRBD2. Germline values: CDR1 MRHNA, CDR2 SNTAGT. This CDR3 is 14 amino acids long. Losses at the gene ends were 3 bases for V and 2 bases for J; bases not matched to a gene: 2. The CDR3 is CASSERGDTDTQYF. As DNA, the CDR3 is TGTGCCAGCAGTGAACGGGGGGACACAGATACGCAGTATTTT.

The chain recombines TRBV4-2 with TRBJ2-6; D is perhaps TRBD1 (6 bases). The CDR3 is made up of 16 amino acids. CDR1 is LGHNA, CDR2 YNFKEQ, per germline. Trimming removed 0 bases at V and 2 bases at J, with 8 bases between. The CDR3 bases are TGTGCCAGCAGCCAAGATGGGGGCGCTGGGGCCAACGTCCTGACTTTC. The encoded protein is CASSQDGGAGANVLTF.

As to this clone: A junction end diverges from the germline sequence, so it may reflect a read error. This chain links TRBV19 with TRBJ1-6; 9 nucleotides align to TRBD1. This CDR3 is 18 amino acids long. Germline V gives CDR1 LNHDA, CDR2 SQIVND (reference sequence). CDR3 sequence: CASSIREPGTGSNSPPHF. The CDR3 nucleotides read TGTGCCAGTAGTATTCGAGAGCCCGGGACAGGGAGCAATTCACCCCCCCACTTT.

This chain joins TRBV5-6 and TRBJ1-1, with D unclear. This CDR3 spans 16 amino acids. With 0 bases removed from V and 2 bases from J, the gap between germline ends came to 14 bases. CDR1 and CDR2 (germline): SGHDT, YYEEEE. Here the CDR3 reads CASSLGVRVYNTEAFF. The CDR3 DNA is TGTGCCAGCAGCTTGGGGGTTAGGGTATACAACACTGAAGCTTTCTTT.

This chain uses TRBV10-3 with TRBJ1-2; the match to TRBD1 covers 7 bases. Germline CDR1 ENHRY, CDR2 SYGVKD. Germline trimming cut 2 bases from V and 6 bases from J; bases unmatched to any gene: 9. The CDR3 sequence is 15 residues long. CDR3 sequence (DNA): TGTGCCATCAGTGAGGCGATAGACAGGGCCCATGGCTACACCTTC. This codes for CAISEAIDRAHGYTF.

There are a few counts of this clone. CDR3 nucleotides: TGTGCCATTGGACAGGGAGGTGACACTGAAGCTTTCTTT. This gives the protein CAIGQGGDTEAFF. The chain has TRBV10-3 and TRBJ1-1; 8 bases align to TRBD1. The germline V gene encodes CDR1 ENHRY and CDR2 SYGVKD. The length of the CDR3 is 13 residues. With V trimmed by 9 bases and J by 3 bases, 6 bases remained unmatched.

The table lists this clone with a few counts. The chain has TRBV2 and TRBJ1-5, with 9 bases matching TRBD1. Germline V gives CDR1 SNHLY, CDR2 FYNNEI. The CDR3 extends over 15 amino acids. With V trimmed by 4 bases and J by 7 bases, 8 bases remained unmatched. The CDR3 spells CASSGQGVPGQPQHF. In DNA form, the CDR3 reads TGTGCCAGCAGTGGACAGGGGGTTCCGGGACAGCCCCAGCATTTT.

J is TRBJ2-2 and V is TRBV7-2; 9 bases line up with TRBD2. Per germline, CDR1 SGHTA and CDR2 FQGNSA. The CDR3 extends over 17 amino acids. The junction had 19 bases not matched to a gene; V was cut back by 2 bases and J by 15 bases. CDR3 loop: CASSLTILAGGPPGVFF. CDR3 coding DNA: TGTGCCAGCAGCTTAACGATACTAGCGGGCGGACCGCCCGGGGTGTTTTTT.

The gene calls are TRBV4-1 and TRBJ1-2; 7 nucleotides align to TRBD1. Germline loops: CDR1 MGHRA, CDR2 YSYEKL. This CDR3 is built from 16 residues. J gave up 4 bases and V 0 bases, and 8 bases lay outside the gene matches. CDR3 amino acids: CASSQDRGAGGYGYTF. For the CDR3, the DNA is TGCGCCAGCAGCCAAGATCGTGGCGCAGGGGGCTATGGCTACACCTTC.

The CDR3 DNA sequence: TGTGCCTGGAGTGTTTCCCGACTACCTCAAAGCACAGATACGCAGTATTTT. It yields the protein CAWSVSRLPQSTDTQYF. This chain connects TRBV30 to TRBJ2-3, with a possible D match to TRBD2 (5 bases). Trimming removed 0 bases at V and 0 bases at J, with 16 bases between. CDR3 length equals 17 residues. Germline lookup yields CDR1 GTSNPN and CDR2 SVGIG (reference sequence).

Remarks on this clone: Other DNA sequences in the sample encode the same CDR3. This chain connects TRBV6-5 to TRBJ1-5; D is uncertain. Looked up from germline, CDR1 is MNHEY and CDR2 is SVGAGI. The CDR3 spans 15 residues. The ends were cut back, 0 bases at V and 0 bases at J, with 6 bases in the middle. CDR3 DNA: TGTGCCAGCAGTTACTCCATTTATAGCAATCAGCCCCAGCATTTT. Translation gives CASSYSIYSNQPQHF.